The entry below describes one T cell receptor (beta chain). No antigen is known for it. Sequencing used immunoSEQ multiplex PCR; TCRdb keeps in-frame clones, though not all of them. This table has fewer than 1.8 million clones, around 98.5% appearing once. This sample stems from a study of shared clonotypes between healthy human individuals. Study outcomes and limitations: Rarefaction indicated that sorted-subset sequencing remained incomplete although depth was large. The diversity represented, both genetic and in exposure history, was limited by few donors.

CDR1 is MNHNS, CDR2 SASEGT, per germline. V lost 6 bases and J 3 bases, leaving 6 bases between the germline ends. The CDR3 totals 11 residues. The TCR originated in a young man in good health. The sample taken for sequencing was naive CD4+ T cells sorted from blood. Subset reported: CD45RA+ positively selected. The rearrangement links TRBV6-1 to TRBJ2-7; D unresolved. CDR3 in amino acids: CASSPSYEQYF. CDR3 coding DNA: TGTGCCAGCAGCCCCAGCTACGAGCAGTACTTC.